This is a list of T cell receptor beta chains from one sample in a study of cytomegalovirus exposure and HLA in healthy donors. Measured with immunoSEQ multiplex PCR; TCRdb has only the in-frame clones, and not every one. The sample lists 180,000 or so clones, around four fifths seen once, with roughly 2% in the top ten. What was sequenced was PBMCs. These receptors all stem from a woman aged 30 to 39 in good health and CMV-seronegative. Both conserved end residues are trimmed from each CDR3. The D gene is left open where the match is weak. Rows give clone size only sometimes, using once, few, many, or a class for an expanded clone.

TRBJ1-4,TRBV30,-,few,AWTWDYSNEKLF
TRBJ1-4,TRBV7-9,-,-,ASSTRQSNEKLF
TRBJ2-1,TRBV27,TRBD1,-,ASSRQGEQF
TRBJ1-2,TRBV9,-,-,ASSLPGHHNGYT
TRBJ1-1,TRBV7-2,-,-,ASSRTWGLNTEAF
TRBJ2-3,TRBV9,TRBD2,few,ASSVGFGGVQDTQY
TRBJ2-3,TRBV7-2,TRBD1,-,ASSAWTGVADTQY
TRBJ2-7,TRBV2,TRBD1,-,ASSDRTGPYEQY
TRBJ1-4,TRBV6-6,TRBD1,-,ASSPDRGNEKLF
TRBJ1-1,TRBV27,-,-,ASRTGVSEAF
TRBJ1-4,TRBV4-3,TRBD1,-,ASSRFFPSRDSHEKLF
TRBJ1-4,TRBV5-1,-,-,ASSLGGGIATNEKLF
TRBJ2-7,TRBV19,TRBD2,once,ASILDTTSGGTYEQY
TRBJ2-5,TRBV2,TRBD2,-,ASSWERGGEETQY
TRBJ2-5,TRBV5-4,TRBD1,-,ASSSRDRGGETQY
TRBJ1-1,TRBV18,-,-,ASSPLDWALNTEAF
TRBJ1-5,TRBV5-5,-,-,ASSLVGGDQPQH
TRBJ2-7,TRBV6-6,-,few,ASSYWGDTSYEQY
TRBJ1-2,TRBV14,-,-,ASSQASVSGYT
TRBJ1-1,TRBV6-5,-,-,ASSYGQEAF
TRBJ1-1,TRBV4-1,-,-,ASSHLKGIGTEAF
TRBJ2-1,TRBV19,TRBD2,-,ASSTVAGVEQF
TRBJ2-2,TRBV2,TRBD1,-,ASSDDREGTGELF
TRBJ1-4,TRBV19,-,-,ASSRDTLGEKLF
TRBJ1-2,TRBV2,TRBD1,-,AIQGQVNYGYT
TRBJ1-1,TRBV6-5,-,once,ASSRAGPNTEAF
TRBJ1-5,TRBV7-2,TRBD1,-,ASSPTGAHQPQH
TRBJ1-1,TRBV9,-,-,ASSVGASLEAF
TRBJ1-1,TRBV10-3,-,-,AISAATRGRAF
TRBJ2-5,TRBV6-5,TRBD1,-,ASRERTGTETQY
TRBJ2-7,TRBV25-1,-,-,ASSDYGRGTASYEQY
TRBJ1-2,TRBV19,TRBD1,-,ASSQQGARYGYT
TRBJ2-3,TRBV30,TRBD2,few,AWSAFGLAGGLWRTDTQY
TRBJ2-4,TRBV7-3,-,few,ASSFGAGMGKNIQY
TRBJ1-2,TRBV12-5,-,-,ASGSDGAASGYT
TRBJ1-5,TRBV5-4,TRBD1,-,ASSKGQIMGDQPQH
TRBJ1-1,TRBV7-3,TRBD1,-,ASSLTGQGGPGNTEAF
TRBJ1-3,TRBV5-1,-,-,ASSTLGAENTIY
TRBJ1-2,TRBV5-1,TRBD1,-,ASSIGQGLGSYGYT
TRBJ2-4,TRBV6-5,-,-,ASSRRGGENIQY
TRBJ1-1,TRBV7-3,TRBD1,-,ASSQQGASTEAF
TRBJ1-1,TRBV5-4,TRBD1,-,ASSIDRVTAF
TRBJ2-1,TRBV7-7,-,-,ASSSGQHNEQF
TRBJ1-1,TRBV4-2,-,-,ASSQVDTLNTEAF
TRBJ2-7,TRBV10-3,TRBD1,-,AITRGQGPVEQY
TRBJ1-5,TRBV7-2,-,-,ASSLGGGSNQPQH
TRBJ2-3,TRBV5-1,TRBD1,-,ASSGQETDTQY
TRBJ1-1,TRBV25-1,-,-,ASSVSGLNTEAF
TRBJ1-6,TRBV19,TRBD1,-,ASSGLGDREIIHPLH
TRBJ2-5,TRBV9,TRBD2,-,ASSATRLAGETQY
TRBJ1-2,TRBV6-1,-,-,ASSLQNVVSYGYT
TRBJ2-7,TRBV9,-,-,ASSISGTLTEQY